Here is one T cell receptor (beta chain) with its context. Original processing notes: For nucleated cells, counts were estimated from reference gene primer amplification. Here immunoSEQ multiplex PCR was the method, and the copy in TCRdb shows in-frame clones only, minus some. From that table come the V and J calls and clone size; the DNA was used to work out D and trimming. The profile covers roughly 250,000 clones, with around 80% appearing a single time and about 4% taken by the ten largest. This entry belongs to a study of blood T cell repertoires in COVID-19. Looking at the study overall: Sites in the United States, Italy and Spain provided acute and convalescent COVID-19 samples. T cells, B-cell-depleted T cells, or PBMCs supplied cDNA or gDNA.

Germline-derived CDR1 and CDR2 are KGHDR and SFDVKD. Trimming removed 3 bases from V and 8 bases from J; junction bases left unmatched: 7. This CDR3 is built from 14 residues. This chain uses TRBV24-1 with TRBJ1-2, with TRBD1 identical over 8 bases. The receptor's source is a woman between 40 and 55 years old with active or convalescent COVID-19. Sequencing input: peripheral blood. For the CDR3, the DNA is TGTGCCACCAGTGATGGCAGGGGGCTGAGCGGCTACACCTTC. Translating gives CATSDGRGLSGYTF.